This TCR beta chain stems from a study of monozygotic twins with inflammatory bowel disease. General observations from the study: TCRbeta diversity (inverse Simpson) was lower in IBD patients than in healthy co-twins.

As regards this clonotype: Antigen: not known.

For every sample, eight separate reactions were used to make cDNA. From its re-call of the 5' RACE reads, TCRdb lists each CDR3 protein once, without DNA. This sample's table reports around 140,000 distinct CDR3 sequences. This CDR3 is built from 17 residues. Germline assignment: CDR1 SGHRS and CDR2 YFSETQ. This rearrangement joins TRBV5-1 to TRBJ2-5. The receptor was isolated from a human donor with ulcerative colitis or Crohn's disease, or a healthy co-twin of an affected twin (not recorded which). The sequenced material came from blood. CDR3 residues: CASSSGLAALSGETQYF.